This TCR beta chain was documented in a study of shared clonotypes between healthy human individuals. Trimming removed 8 bases from V and 4 bases from J, with 14 bases in between. Germline V CDR1 and CDR2: SEHNR, FQNEAQ (reference sequence). The CDR3 has 13 amino acids. Turning to this clone: Its antigen is still unknown.

The sorted-subset replicate PCRs were given around 190 ng DNA, which is around 29,000 T cell genomes. The method was immunoSEQ multiplex PCR; TCRdb's version includes in-frame clones alone and lacks a portion of them. The profile shows 560,000 or so clones, 95% to 96% of them singletons. The naive CD8 fraction comprised CD45RO-negative cells positively selected for CCR7 and excluded terminally differentiated effector memory CD45RA+ cells. Overall study results and limits: Relative to clonotypes present in all four donors, those not shared had lower generation probabilities.

The receptor was derived from a woman under 40 in good health. This chain connects TRBV7-9 to TRBJ1-1, with D possibly TRBD1 on 6 matching bases. The sequenced material came from naive CD8+ T cells sorted from blood. In nucleotides, the CDR3 is TGTGCCAGCGTAGCAGAGGGGGGCACTGAAGCTTTCTTT. Translated, it gives CASVAEGGTEAFF.